The TCR beta chain under discussion was sequenced for a study of cytomegalovirus exposure and HLA in healthy donors. Study overall: Unique TCRs numbering approximately 81 million, obtained from HLA-typed donors, made up an early data release.

Study findings and constraints: A later analysis showed HLA-associated TCR beta chains outstripping equally common others in clonal expansion. Several of the most significant clusters appeared linked to common viral pathogens, based on a later analysis. Exclusion as indistinguishable affected some V segments, including TRBV6-2 and TRBV6-3.

From germline, CDR1 is LGHNA and CDR2 YSLEER. The CDR3 spans 13 residues. V was pared by 8 bases and J by 4 bases, with 2 bases of the junction left unmatched. The study ran its PCR with 60 Vbeta and 13 Jbeta primers. Using immunoSEQ multiplex PCR, the repertoire was profiled, and TCRdb retains in-frame clones only, with some absent. The sample has about 200,000 clones; roughly 70% are singletons. Only a few counts were recorded for this clone. Its antigen remains unknown. This TCR came from a middle-aged man in good health and CMV-seropositive. The sample comprised PBMCs. This chain joins TRBV4-3 and TRBJ1-4; TRBD1 matches at 9 bases. The CDR3: CASGQGFNEKLFF. Written as DNA, the CDR3 is TGCGCCAGCGGACAGGGGTTTAATGAAAAACTGTTTTTT.